The 16 T cell receptor beta chains in this list originate from one sample, sequenced in a study of siplizumab effects on memory and regulatory T cells (dated by TCRdb to between 2017 and 2020). The library was prepared using the immunoSEQ multiplex PCR assay. TCRdb obtained this table from immuneACCESS and retained in-frame rearrangements with V and J assigned. These tables miss some clones; where compared with another copy, unresolved V genes account for less than half of the shortfall, and the remainder is unexplained. This sample is represented by some 120,000 clones; roughly 94% of them were singletons. The ten largest account for roughly 1.5% of the sample. Material for sequencing was non-Treg CD4+ T cells sorted from blood. The label giving this sample's cell subset or site can be read as: FACS-sorted unstimulated CD4+ non-regulatory T cells. These receptors were obtained from a human donor in good health.

V and J are TRBV5-1 and TRBJ2-1, with D perhaps matching TRBD1 (5 bases). Germline loops: CDR1 SGHRS, CDR2 YFSETQ. This CDR3 has 15 amino acids. V gave up 4 bases and J gave up 1 base, with 12 bases separating them. The CDR3 is CASSPPDNSYNEQFF. In nucleotides, the CDR3 is TGCGCCAGCAGCCCCCCGGACAATTCCTACAATGAGCAGTTCTTC.

CDR3 residues: CAISRGAYEQYF. The CDR3 DNA sequence: TGTGCCATCAGTCGGGGGGCCTACGAGCAGTACTTC. This chain joins TRBV10-3 and TRBJ2-7, with 7 positions matching TRBD2. Germline V gives CDR1 ENHRY, CDR2 SYGVKD. After removal of 5 bases from V and 2 bases from J, the junction contained 0 bases not matched to a gene. This CDR3 has 12 amino acids.

This sequence joins TRBV15 and TRBJ2-7; D may match TRBD1 or TRBD2 (5 bases each). Trimming shortened V by 0 bases and J by 10 bases, and 16 bases separated the two germline ends. This CDR3 has 14 amino acids. Germline CDR1 reads LNHNV; CDR2 reads YYDKDF (reference sequence). CDR3 residues: CATSRDNGVGDQYF. The CDR3 region has the DNA TGTGCCACCAGCAGAGACAACGGGGTTGGGGACCAGTACTTC.

The chain links TRBV9 to TRBJ1-4; no clear D. The CDR3 spans 14 residues. CDR1 and CDR2 from the germline V gene are SGDLS and YYNGEE. Trimming took off 0 bases at V and 12 bases at J, with 15 bases between the two ends. As DNA, the CDR3 is TGTGCCAGCAGCGTAGAAGGGCACGATCAGGAACTGTTTTTT. Its translation is CASSVEGHDQELFF. Together with reference TRBV9 and TRBJ1-4, the CDR3 gives the full variable domain: DSGVTQTPKHLITATGQRVTLRCSPRSGDLSVYWYQQSLDQGLQFLIQYYNGEERAKGNILERFSAQQFPDLHSELNLSSLELGDSALYFCASSVEGHDQELFFGSGTQLSVL.

V gene TRBV2 combines with J gene TRBJ1-2; D perhaps matches TRBD1 (5 bases). The V end lost 2 bases, the J end lost 8 bases, and 12 bases lay between the germline ends. The CDR3 is 13 amino acids. Germline V gives CDR1 SNHLY, CDR2 FYNNEI. In nucleotides, the CDR3 is TGTGCCAGCAGTGAATATGGGGCGAGGGGCTACACCTTC. This codes for CASSEYGARGYTF.

This chain joins TRBV5-1 and TRBJ2-3; no firm D call. V was cut by 4 bases and J by 0 bases, with 12 bases left in between. The CDR3 totals 15 residues. Germline-derived CDR1 and CDR2 are SGHRS and YFSETQ. The CDR3: CASSPDPLSTDTQYF. The CDR3 DNA is TGCGCCAGCAGCCCTGATCCATTAAGCACAGATACGCAGTATTTT.

V and J are TRBV9 and TRBJ2-3, with D perhaps TRBD2 (6 bases). There are 19 residues in the CDR3. The V and J ends lost 4 bases and 2 bases respectively, with 26 bases between them. Germline CDR1 and CDR2: SGDLS and YYNGEE. The CDR3 nucleotides are TGTGCCAGCAGCTCACGCACTCTTTATGCGGGACCAGACACAGATACGCAGTATTTT. Encoded protein: CASSSRTLYAGPDTDTQYF.

This chain links TRBV6-5 with TRBJ2-3; D remains ambiguous. The V end lost 3 bases, the J end lost 0 bases, and 13 bases lay between the germline ends. Per germline, CDR1 MNHEY and CDR2 SVGAGI. This CDR3 has 16 amino acids. The CDR3 DNA reads TGTGCCAGCAGTTATATTAGGCGTGCTAGCACAGATACGCAGTATTTT. This sequence encodes CASSYIRRASTDTQYF.

This chain uses TRBV5-6 with TRBJ2-6; TRBD1 is a possible D gene (5 bases). This CDR3 is built from 17 residues. Looked up from germline, CDR1 is SGHDT and CDR2 is YYEEEE. V was shortened by 0 bases and J by 2 bases, with 12 bases between the two germline ends. CDR3 in DNA: TGTGCCAGCAGCTTGGTGCGCAGGGCAACTGGGGCCAACGTCCTGACTTTC. The encoded protein is CASSLVRRATGANVLTF.

Remarks on this clone: The same CDR3 arises from other DNA sequences in this sample as well. The chain has TRBV5-4 and TRBJ2-3; no firm D call. CDR1 SGHNT and CDR2 YYREEE come from the germline V gene (reference sequence). This CDR3 has 17 amino acids. Trimming pared 4 bases from V and 1 base from J, leaving 19 bases between. CDR3 bases: TGTGCCAGCAGCCTGGCCGGAACCCGGAGAGGCACAGATACGCAGTATTTT. This gives the protein CASSLAGTRRGTDTQYF.

V and J are TRBV9 and TRBJ1-2; D is possibly TRBD1 (5 bases). Looked up from germline, CDR1 is SGDLS and CDR2 is YYNGEE. The ends were cut back, 2 bases at V and 1 base at J, with 6 bases in the middle. The CDR3 covers 13 residues. CDR3 nucleotides: TGTGCCAGCAGCGTGGACAATAACTATGGCTACACCTTC. This gives the protein CASSVDNNYGYTF.

This sequence joins TRBV6-4 and TRBJ1-5; the match to TRBD1 covers 10 bases. CDR1 MRHNA and CDR2 SNTAGT come from the germline V gene. The CDR3 sequence is 15 residues long. After removal of 9 bases from V and 4 bases from J, the junction contained 9 bases not matched to a gene. The CDR3 spells CARDVDRGLNQPQHF. The CDR3 bases are TGTGCCAGGGACGTTGACAGGGGGCTGAATCAGCCCCAGCATTTT.

The J gene is TRBJ2-6, the V gene TRBV30; D unclear. This CDR3 comprises 14 residues. The V gene's germline CDR1 is GTSNPN and CDR2 SVGIG (reference sequence). Trimming left V 7 bases short and J 0 bases short, with 10 bases between. CDR3 sequence (DNA): TGTGCCTCCTCAGTGGACTCTGGGGCCAACGTCCTGACTTTC. Translation gives CASSVDSGANVLTF. The full variable domain, its missing parts supplied by reference TRBV30 and TRBJ2-6, is SQTIHQWPATLVQPVGSPLSLECTVEGTSNPNLYWYRQAAGRGLQLLFYSVGIGQISSEVPQNLSASRPQDRQFILSSKKLLLSDSGFYLCASSVDSGANVLTFGAGSRLTVL.

This clone was counted a few times. A junction end diverges from the germline sequence, so it may reflect a read error. This chain uses TRBV11-2 with TRBJ1-1; D call uncertain. CDR1 and CDR2 (germline): SGHAT, FQNNGV. This CDR3 contains 13 residues. CDR3 sequence: CASSLGGMLKLGF. The CDR3, as DNA: TGTGCCAGCAGCTTGGGAGGGATGTTGAAGCTGGGGTTT. The full variable domain, in which reference TRBV11-2 and TRBJ1-1 provide the parts outside the CDR3, is EAGVAQSPRYKIIEKRQSVAFWCNPISGHATLYWYQQILGQGPKLLIQFQNNGVVDDSQLPKDRFSAERLKGVDSTLKIQPAKLEDSAVYLCASSLGGMLKLGFGQGTRLTVV.

V and J are TRBV7-2 and TRBJ2-7, with D unclear. Germline V lookup: CDR1 SGHTA, CDR2 FQGNSA. CDR3 length: 12 residues. V was trimmed by 6 bases and J by 6 bases, leaving 12 bases between them. CDR3 nucleotides: TGTGCCAGCAGATCGGGTCTGACCGAGCAGTACTTC. This translates into CASRSGLTEQYF.

The genes are TRBV7-3 and TRBJ1-2, with D possibly being TRBD1 (5 bases). V was clipped by 5 bases and J by 0 bases, with 16 bases between them. CDR1 SGHTA and CDR2 FQGTGA come from the germline V gene. The CDR3 has 16 amino acids. CDR3 nucleotides: TGTGCCAGCAGCCAAGGGCGGGGCTCGACTAACTATGGCTACACCTTC. Protein product: CASSQGRGSTNYGYTF.